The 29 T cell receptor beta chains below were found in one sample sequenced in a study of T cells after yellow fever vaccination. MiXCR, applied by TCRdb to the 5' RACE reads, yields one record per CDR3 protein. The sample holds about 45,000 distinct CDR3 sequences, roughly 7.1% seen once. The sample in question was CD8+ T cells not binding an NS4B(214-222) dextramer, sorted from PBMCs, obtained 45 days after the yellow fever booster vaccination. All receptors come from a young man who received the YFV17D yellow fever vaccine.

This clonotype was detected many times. CDR3 nucleotides: TGTGCCAGCAGCTTAGGACACGAACTAGAAACAGATACGCAGTATTTT. Its protein is CASSLGHELETDTQYF. This chain connects TRBV7-9 to TRBJ2-3; the D gene is possibly TRBD2 (5 bases). The CDR3 consists of 16 residues. In germline, CDR1 is SEHNR, CDR2 FQNEAQ (reference sequence). Between the trimmed V and J ends, which lost 1 base and 3 bases, there was a span of 14 bases.

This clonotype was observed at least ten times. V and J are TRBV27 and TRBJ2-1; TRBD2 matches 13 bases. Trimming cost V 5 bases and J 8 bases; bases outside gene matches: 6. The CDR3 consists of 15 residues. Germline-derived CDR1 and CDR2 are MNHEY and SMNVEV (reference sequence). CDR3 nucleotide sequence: TGTGCCAGCAGTGGACTAGCGGGAGTGGGAGATGAGCAGTTCTTC. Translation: CASSGLAGVGDEQFF.

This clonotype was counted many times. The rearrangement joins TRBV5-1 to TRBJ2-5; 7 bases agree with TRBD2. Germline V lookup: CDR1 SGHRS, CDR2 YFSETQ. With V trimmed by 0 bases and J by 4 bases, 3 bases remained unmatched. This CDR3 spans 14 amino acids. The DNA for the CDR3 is TGCGCCAGCAGCTTGGAGATAGCGGGAGAGACCCAGTACTTC. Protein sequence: CASSLEIAGETQYF.

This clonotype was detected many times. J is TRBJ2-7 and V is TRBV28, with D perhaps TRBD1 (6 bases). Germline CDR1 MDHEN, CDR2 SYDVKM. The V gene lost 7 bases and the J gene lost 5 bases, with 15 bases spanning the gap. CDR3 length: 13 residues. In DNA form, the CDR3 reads TGTGCCAGCACACCCCGGGACAACAACGAGCAGTACTTC. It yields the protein CASTPRDNNEQYF.

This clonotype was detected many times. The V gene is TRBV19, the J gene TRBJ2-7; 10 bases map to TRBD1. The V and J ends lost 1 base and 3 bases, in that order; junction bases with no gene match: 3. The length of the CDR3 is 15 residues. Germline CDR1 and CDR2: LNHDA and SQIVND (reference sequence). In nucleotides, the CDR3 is TGTGCCAGTAGTATAGGACAGGGGGCTTTCTACGAGCAGTACTTC. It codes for CASSIGQGAFYEQYF.

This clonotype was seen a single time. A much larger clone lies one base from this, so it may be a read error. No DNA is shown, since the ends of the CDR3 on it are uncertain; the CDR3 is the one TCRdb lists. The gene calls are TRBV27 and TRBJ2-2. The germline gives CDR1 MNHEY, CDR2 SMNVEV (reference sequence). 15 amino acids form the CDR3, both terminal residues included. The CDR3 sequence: CASSWGTGNTGELIF.

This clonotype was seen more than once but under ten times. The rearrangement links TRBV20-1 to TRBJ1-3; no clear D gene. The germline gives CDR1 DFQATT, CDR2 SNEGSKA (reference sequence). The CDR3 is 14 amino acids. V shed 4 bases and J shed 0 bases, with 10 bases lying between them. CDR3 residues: CSAKDGPSGNTIYF. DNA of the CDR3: TGCAGTGCTAAAGACGGCCCCTCTGGAAACACCATATATTTT.

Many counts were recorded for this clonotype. The CDR3 DNA is TGCGCCAGCAGCTCGGAGGTATATGGCTACACCTTC. The encoded protein is CASSSEVYGYTF. The rearrangement joins TRBV5-1 to TRBJ1-2; D not resolved. V lost 3 bases, J lost 5 bases, and 8 bases lay in between. Germline V gene lookup returns CDR1 SGHRS and CDR2 YFSETQ. This CDR3 has 12 amino acids.

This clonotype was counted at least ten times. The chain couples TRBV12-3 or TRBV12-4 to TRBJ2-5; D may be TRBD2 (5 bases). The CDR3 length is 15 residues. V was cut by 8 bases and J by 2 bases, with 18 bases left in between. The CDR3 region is CASQATGSTQETQYF. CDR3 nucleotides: TGTGCCAGCCAGGCCACGGGGTCAACTCAAGAGACCCAGTACTTC.

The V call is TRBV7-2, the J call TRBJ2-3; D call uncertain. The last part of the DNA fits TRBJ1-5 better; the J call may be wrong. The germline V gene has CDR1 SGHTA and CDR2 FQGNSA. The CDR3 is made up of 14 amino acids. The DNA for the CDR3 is TGTGCCAGCAGCTTAGCACTAGCTTCAGATACGCAGCATTTT. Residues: CASSLALASDTQHF.

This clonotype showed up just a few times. Written as DNA, the CDR3 is TGTGCCAGCAGTTACCACAGGGGCACCGGGGAGCTGTTTTTT. Its translation is CASSYHRGTGELFF. The rearrangement links TRBV12-3 or TRBV12-4 to TRBJ2-2, with TRBD1 matching 7 bases. This CDR3 spans 14 amino acids. The J segment lost 4 bases and the V segment lost 4 bases, leaving 3 bases of the junction unmatched.

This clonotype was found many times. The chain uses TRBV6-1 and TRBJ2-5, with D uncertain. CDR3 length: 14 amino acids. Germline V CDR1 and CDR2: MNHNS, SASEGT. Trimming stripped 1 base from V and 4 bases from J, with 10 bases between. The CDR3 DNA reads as TGTGCCAGCAGTGAAGGGGCGAGAGGAGAGACCCAGTACTTC. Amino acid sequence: CASSEGARGETQYF.

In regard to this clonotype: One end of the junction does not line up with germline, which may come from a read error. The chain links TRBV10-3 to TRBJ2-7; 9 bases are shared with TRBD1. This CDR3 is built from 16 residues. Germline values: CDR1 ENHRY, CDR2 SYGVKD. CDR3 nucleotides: TGTGCCCTCAGGAATGGGGTACAGGGGGCCGTCTACGAGCAGTACTTC. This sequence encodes CALRNGVQGAVYEQYF.

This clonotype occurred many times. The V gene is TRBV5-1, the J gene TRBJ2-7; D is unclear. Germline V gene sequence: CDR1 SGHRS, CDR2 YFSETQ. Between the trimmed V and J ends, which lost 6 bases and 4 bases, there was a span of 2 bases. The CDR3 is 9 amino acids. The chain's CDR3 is CASKYEQYF. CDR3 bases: TGCGCCAGCAAGTACGAGCAGTACTTC. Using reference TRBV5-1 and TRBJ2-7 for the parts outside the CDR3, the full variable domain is KAGVTQTPRYLIKTRGQQVTLSCSPISGHRSVSWYQQTPGQGLQFLFEYFSETQRNKGNFPGRFSGRQFSNSRSEMNVSTLELGDSALYLCASKYEQYFGPGTRLTVT.

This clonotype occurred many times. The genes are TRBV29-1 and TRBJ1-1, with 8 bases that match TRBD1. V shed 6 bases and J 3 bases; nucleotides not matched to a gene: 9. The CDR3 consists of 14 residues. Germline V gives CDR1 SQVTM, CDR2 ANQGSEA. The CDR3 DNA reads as TGCAGCGTATCCGGGACAGGAGCGTACACTGAAGCTTTCTTT. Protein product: CSVSGTGAYTEAFF.

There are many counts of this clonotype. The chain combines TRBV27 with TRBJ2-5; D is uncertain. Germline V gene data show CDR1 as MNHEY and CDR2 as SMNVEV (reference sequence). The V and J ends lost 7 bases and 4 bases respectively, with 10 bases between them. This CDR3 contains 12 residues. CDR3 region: CASTEDGETQYF. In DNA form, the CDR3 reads TGTGCCAGCACCGAGGACGGAGAGACCCAGTACTTC.

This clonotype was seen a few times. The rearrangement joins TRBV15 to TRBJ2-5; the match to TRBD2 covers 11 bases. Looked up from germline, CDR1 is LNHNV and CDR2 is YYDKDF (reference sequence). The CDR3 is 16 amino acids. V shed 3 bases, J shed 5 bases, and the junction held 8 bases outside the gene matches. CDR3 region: CATSRRLAGGPETQYF. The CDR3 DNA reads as TGTGCCACCAGCAGGCGGCTAGCGGGAGGCCCTGAGACCCAGTACTTC.

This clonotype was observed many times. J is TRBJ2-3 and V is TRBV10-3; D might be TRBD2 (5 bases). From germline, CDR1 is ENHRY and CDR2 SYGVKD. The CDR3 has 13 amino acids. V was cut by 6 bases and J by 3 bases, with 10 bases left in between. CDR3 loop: CAISESGTDTQYF. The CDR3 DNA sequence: TGTGCCATCAGCGAAAGCGGTACAGATACGCAGTATTTT.

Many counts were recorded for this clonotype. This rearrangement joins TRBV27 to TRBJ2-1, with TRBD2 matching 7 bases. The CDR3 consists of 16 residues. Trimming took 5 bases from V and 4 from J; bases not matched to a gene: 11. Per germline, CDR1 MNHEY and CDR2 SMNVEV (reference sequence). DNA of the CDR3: TGTGCCAGCAGTGGGGAGGGGCCCCAATCTTACAATGAGCAGTTCTTC. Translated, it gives CASSGEGPQSYNEQFF.

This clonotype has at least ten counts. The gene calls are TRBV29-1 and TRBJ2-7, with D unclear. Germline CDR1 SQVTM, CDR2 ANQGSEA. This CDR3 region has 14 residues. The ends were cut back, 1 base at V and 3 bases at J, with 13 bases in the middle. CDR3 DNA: TGCAGCGTTGAAGTGGCGGATGGCCTCTACGAGCAGTACTTC. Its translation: CSVEVADGLYEQYF.

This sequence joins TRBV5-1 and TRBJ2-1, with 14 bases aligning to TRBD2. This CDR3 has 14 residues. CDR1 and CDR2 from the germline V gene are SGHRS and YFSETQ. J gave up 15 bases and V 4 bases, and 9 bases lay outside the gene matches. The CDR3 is CASSPGTSGSYRFF. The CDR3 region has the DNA TGCGCCAGCAGCCCTGGGACTAGCGGGAGCTATCGGTTCTTC.

The CDR3 loop is CASSQFWAAGELFF. The CDR3 DNA follows: TGTGCCAGCAGCCAGTTCTGGGCAGCCGGGGAGCTGTTTTTT. The V gene is TRBV7-9, the J gene TRBJ2-2, with D uncertain. V was shortened by 5 bases and J by 6 bases, with 13 bases between the two germline ends. Germline lookup yields CDR1 SEHNR and CDR2 FQNEAQ (reference sequence). The CDR3 consists of 14 residues.

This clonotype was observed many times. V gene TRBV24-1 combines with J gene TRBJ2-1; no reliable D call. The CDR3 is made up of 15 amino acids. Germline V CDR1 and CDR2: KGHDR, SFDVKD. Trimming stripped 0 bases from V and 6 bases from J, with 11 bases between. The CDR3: CATSDLRADTNEQFF. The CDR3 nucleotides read TGTGCCACCAGTGATTTGCGGGCGGATACCAATGAGCAGTTCTTC.

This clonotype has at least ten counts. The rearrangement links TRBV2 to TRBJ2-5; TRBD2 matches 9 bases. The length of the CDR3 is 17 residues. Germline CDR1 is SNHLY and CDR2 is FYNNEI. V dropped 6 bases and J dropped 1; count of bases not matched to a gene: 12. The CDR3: CASRTPGLASRQETQYF. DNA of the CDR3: TGTGCCAGCAGAACTCCGGGACTAGCAAGTCGCCAAGAGACCCAGTACTTC.

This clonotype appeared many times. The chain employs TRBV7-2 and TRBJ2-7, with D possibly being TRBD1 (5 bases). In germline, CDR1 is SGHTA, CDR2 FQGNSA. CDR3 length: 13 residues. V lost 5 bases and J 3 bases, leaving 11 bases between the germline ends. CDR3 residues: CASSQWGSYEQYF. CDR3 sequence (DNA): TGTGCCAGCAGCCAATGGGGCAGCTACGAGCAGTACTTC.

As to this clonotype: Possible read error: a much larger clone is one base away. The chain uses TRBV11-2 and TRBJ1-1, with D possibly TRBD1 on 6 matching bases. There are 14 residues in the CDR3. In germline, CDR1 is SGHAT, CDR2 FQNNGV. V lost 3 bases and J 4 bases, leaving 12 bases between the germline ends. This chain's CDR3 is CASSLTTGITEAFF. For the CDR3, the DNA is TGTGCCAGCAGCTTGACTACAGGGATCACTGAAGCTTTCTTT.

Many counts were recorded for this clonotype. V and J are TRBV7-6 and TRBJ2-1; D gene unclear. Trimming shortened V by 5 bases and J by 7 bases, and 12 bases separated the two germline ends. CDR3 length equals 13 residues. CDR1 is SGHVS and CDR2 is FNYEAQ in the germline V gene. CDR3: CASSPTTPNEQFF. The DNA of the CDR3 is TGTGCCAGCAGCCCCACTACTCCAAATGAGCAGTTCTTC.

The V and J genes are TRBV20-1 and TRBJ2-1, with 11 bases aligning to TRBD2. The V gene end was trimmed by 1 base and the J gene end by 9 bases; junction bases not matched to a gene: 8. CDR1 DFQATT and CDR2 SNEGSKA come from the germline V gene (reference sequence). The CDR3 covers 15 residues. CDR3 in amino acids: CSARAVAGGLLEQFF. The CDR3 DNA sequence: TGCAGTGCTAGAGCGGTAGCGGGAGGGCTACTTGAGCAGTTCTTC.

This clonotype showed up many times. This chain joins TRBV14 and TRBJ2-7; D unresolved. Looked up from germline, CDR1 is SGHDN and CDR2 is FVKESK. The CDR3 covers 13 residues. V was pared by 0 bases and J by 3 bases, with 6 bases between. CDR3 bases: TGTGCCAGCAGCCAAGATTGGGGCTACGAGCAGTACTTC. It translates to CASSQDWGYEQYF.